These T cell receptor beta chains were read from a single sample in a study of blood T cells in healthy people across ages. TCRdb reprocessed the 5' RACE reads via MiXCR and lists one record per CDR3 protein. Of 550,000 to 700,000 distinct CDR3 sequences in the sample, 25% to 30% are singletons; the top ten hold roughly 18%. The material sequenced was blood. Source of these receptors: a woman in her 70s in good health. CDR3s include the opening cysteine and the closing phenylalanine or tryptophan. D genes are given only for firm matches. Rows give clone size only sometimes, using once, few, many, or a class for an expanded clone.

d_gene: NA; j_gene: TRBJ1-1; v_gene: TRBV6-2/TRBV6-3; abundance: few; CDR3nt: TGTGCCAGCAGTTCGCACACGCGGAACACTGAAGCTTTCTTT; CDR3aa: CASSSHTRNTEAFF
d_gene: NA; j_gene: TRBJ2-3; v_gene: TRBV28; abundance: NA; CDR3nt: TGTGTAACAGACCGGTCCACAGATACGCAGTATTTT; CDR3aa: CVTDRSTDTQYF
d_gene: TRBD1; j_gene: TRBJ2-7; v_gene: TRBV15; abundance: few; CDR3nt: TGTGCCACCGGGCTTAGGACAGGGGGTTCCTACGAGCAGTACTTC; CDR3aa: CATGLRTGGSYEQYF
d_gene: TRBD1; j_gene: TRBJ1-1; v_gene: TRBV18; abundance: few; CDR3nt: TGTGCCAGCACTGAGACAGGGGGCACTGAAGCTTTCTTT; CDR3aa: CASTETGGTEAFF
d_gene: TRBD1; j_gene: TRBJ1-2; v_gene: TRBV7-8; abundance: few; CDR3nt: TGTGCCAGCAGCACAGGGGACAGGGGAATCTATGGCTACACCTTC; CDR3aa: CASSTGDRGIYGYTF
d_gene: TRBD2; j_gene: TRBJ2-2; v_gene: TRBV4-3; abundance: few; CDR3nt: TGCGCCAGCAGCCAACGCCCGGGACTAGCGGGGGGGAACACCGGGGAGCTGTTTTTT; CDR3aa: CASSQRPGLAGGNTGELFF
d_gene: TRBD1; j_gene: TRBJ1-1; v_gene: TRBV12-3/TRBV12-4; abundance: few; CDR3nt: TGTGCCACCAGATATGGACAGGGGGCTGAAGCTTTCTTT; CDR3aa: CATRYGQGAEAFF
d_gene: NA; j_gene: TRBJ1-1; v_gene: TRBV3-1; abundance: NA; CDR3nt: TGTGCCAGCAGCCAAGCGGGGGGCTTGAACACTGAAGCTTTCTTT; CDR3aa: CASSQAGGLNTEAFF
d_gene: TRBD2; j_gene: TRBJ2-5; v_gene: TRBV12-3/TRBV12-4; abundance: few; CDR3nt: TGTGCCAGCAGTTCAGGGAGGGGAGGTGAGCAGTACTTC; CDR3aa: CASSSGRGGEQYF
d_gene: NA; j_gene: TRBJ1-2; v_gene: TRBV20-1; abundance: NA; CDR3nt: TGCAGTGCTAGAGCCCTACAAGGGCGGGGGGTATATGGCTACACCTTC; CDR3aa: CSARALQGRGVYGYTF
d_gene: TRBD2; j_gene: TRBJ2-5; v_gene: TRBV6-1; abundance: NA; CDR3nt: TGTGCCAGCAGTGAAGCGCTAGCGGGGTACCAAGAGACCCAGTACTTC; CDR3aa: CASSEALAGYQETQYF
d_gene: NA; j_gene: TRBJ2-5; v_gene: TRBV28; abundance: NA; CDR3nt: TGTGCCAGCAGCGTCTATCAAGAGACCCAGTACTTC; CDR3aa: CASSVYQETQYF
d_gene: TRBD1; j_gene: TRBJ2-2; v_gene: TRBV7-9; abundance: NA; CDR3nt: TGTGCCAGCAGTCCCGGGACAGCGGTCACCGGGGAGCTGTTTTTT; CDR3aa: CASSPGTAVTGELFF
d_gene: TRBD2; j_gene: TRBJ2-3; v_gene: TRBV20-1; abundance: NA; CDR3nt: TGCAGTGCTGGCCTTAGCGGGAACACAGATACGCAGTATTTT; CDR3aa: CSAGLSGNTDTQYF
d_gene: NA; j_gene: TRBJ2-5; v_gene: TRBV12-3/TRBV12-4; abundance: NA; CDR3nt: TGTGCCAGCAGTTACCCCTCGGGGCAGAGCCAAGAGACCCAGTACTTC; CDR3aa: CASSYPSGQSQETQYF
d_gene: NA; j_gene: TRBJ2-4; v_gene: TRBV25-1; abundance: many; CDR3nt: TGTGCCAGCAGGGATGTAGCCAAAAACATTCAGTACTTC; CDR3aa: CASRDVAKNIQYF
d_gene: TRBD2; j_gene: TRBJ2-1; v_gene: TRBV20-1; abundance: once; CDR3nt: TGCAGTGCTAACACAGCAAGCGGGGGGGCCGGGAAAGATGAGCAGTTCTTC; CDR3aa: CSANTASGGAGKDEQFF
d_gene: NA; j_gene: TRBJ1-1; v_gene: TRBV6-6; abundance: NA; CDR3nt: TGTGCCAGCGTCCGCGGGGGGGGGAACACTGAAGCTTTCTTT; CDR3aa: CASVRGGGNTEAFF
d_gene: NA; j_gene: TRBJ2-7; v_gene: TRBV20-1; abundance: NA; CDR3nt: TGCAGTGCTAGAGGGGCAGGGTTCTCCTACGAGCAGTACTTC; CDR3aa: CSARGAGFSYEQYF
d_gene: NA; j_gene: TRBJ2-5; v_gene: TRBV20-1; abundance: NA; CDR3nt: TGCAGTGCTGGGGCCGTATCTGCGACCCAGTACTTC; CDR3aa: CSAGAVSATQYF
d_gene: NA; j_gene: TRBJ1-2; v_gene: TRBV5-1; abundance: few; CDR3nt: TGCGCCAGCAGCATTCTTGGAATGGCTAACTATGGCTACACCTTC; CDR3aa: CASSILGMANYGYTF
d_gene: TRBD1; j_gene: TRBJ1-6; v_gene: TRBV20-1; abundance: NA; CDR3nt: TGCAGTGCTAGAGGGGAAACAGGGGAGTATTCACCCCTCCACTTT; CDR3aa: CSARGETGEYSPLHF
d_gene: TRBD1; j_gene: TRBJ2-5; v_gene: TRBV6-6; abundance: many; CDR3nt: TGTGCCAGCAGTAACCTCCGGGACAGGGAAGAGACCCAGTACTTC; CDR3aa: CASSNLRDREETQYF
d_gene: NA; j_gene: TRBJ1-2; v_gene: TRBV29-1; abundance: NA; CDR3nt: TGCAGCATTCTAAAAGGGGCTAAGGACTATGGCTACACCTTC; CDR3aa: CSILKGAKDYGYTF